This T cell receptor (beta chain) was captured by sequencing in a study of HIV-infected patients and healthy controls. This CDR3 has 16 residues. The V end was cut by 1 base, the J end by 0 bases, with 10 bases between. Germline V gene lookup returns CDR1 MGHRA and CDR2 YSYEKL. cDNA was made from approximately 500 ng RNA using alpha and beta constant primers. Alpha and beta chain libraries were made separately by chain-specific third strand synthesis with multiplexing indices. One primer pair amplified all rearrangements per chain; each cDNA got molecular barcodes. TCRdb ran MiXCR on the 5' RACE reads and lists one entry per CDR3 protein. Here the sample spans under 8,500 distinct CDR3 sequences, approximately 11% being singletons. Relative to its sample, this clonotype is medium-sized. The target antigen is unknown. All unsorted peripheral T cells were captured because whole blood was used without fractionation.

Whole-study findings and limits: Healthy controls shared more CDR3 sequences between individuals than HIV-infected patients did. Significantly higher mean Gini indices appeared in HIV-infected repertoires, possibly reflecting oligoclonality.

The genes are TRBV4-1 and TRBJ1-5; D uncertain. The origin of this receptor is an adult with HIV infection. Specimen: blood, collected before antiretroviral therapy. CDR3 DNA: TGCGCCAGCAGCCAAGGTACCGAAAATAGCAATCAGCCCCAGCATTTT. Residues: CASSQGTENSNQPQHF.